The 5 T cell receptor beta chains in this list originate from one sample, sequenced in a study of blood T cell repertoires in COVID-19. The assay was immunoSEQ multiplex PCR, and TCRdb's table has in-frame clones only and misses some. There are around 170,000 clones in the sample; around 86% occur only once, and roughly 6.6% lies in the top ten. The sequenced sample was peripheral blood. The receptors were gathered from a woman in her thirties or forties with acute or convalescent COVID-19.

The chain has TRBV7-8 and TRBJ1-3; perhaps TRBD1 as D (5 bases). Per germline, CDR1 SGHVS and CDR2 FQNEAQ. Trimming cost V 1 base and J 5 bases, with 9 bases left between them. This CDR3 comprises 14 residues. This CDR3 is CASSLGAGRNTIYF. The DNA of the CDR3 is TGTGCCAGCAGCTTAGGGGCAGGGAGAAACACCATATATTTT.

This clone was seen a single time. The J gene is TRBJ2-7, the V gene TRBV5-1; D is ambiguous. V lost 0 bases to trimming and J lost 3 bases, with 13 bases between them. The CDR3 has 15 residues. Germline assignment: CDR1 SGHRS and CDR2 YFSETQ. The CDR3 region is CASSLDWSGYYEQYF. As DNA, the CDR3 is TGCGCCAGCAGCTTGGATTGGAGTGGCTACTACGAGCAGTACTTC. The full variable domain, with the rest looked up from reference TRBV5-1 and TRBJ2-7, is KAGVTQTPRYLIKTRGQQVTLSCSPISGHRSVSWYQQTPGQGLQFLFEYFSETQRNKGNFPGRFSGRQFSNSRSEMNVSTLELGDSALYLCASSLDWSGYYEQYFGPGTRLTVT.

This chain connects TRBV7-9 to TRBJ2-7; 11 nucleotides agree with TRBD1. V trimming: 5 bases; J trimming: 6 bases; junction bases outside the gene matches: 9. Germline CDR1 reads SEHNR; CDR2 reads FQNEAQ (reference sequence). CDR3 size: 15 residues. CDR3 region: CASSPSPGQGGEQYF. CDR3 in DNA: TGTGCCAGCAGCCCCAGCCCGGGACAGGGGGGCGAGCAGTACTTC.

V usage is TRBV11-3 and J usage is TRBJ2-1; no definite D call. Between the trimmed V and J ends, which lost 1 base and 12 bases, there was a span of 7 bases. Per the germline V gene, CDR1 is SGHNT and CDR2 is YENEEA. The CDR3 spans 11 residues. CDR3 coding DNA: TGTGCCAGCAGCTTAGGGCCCGTGCAGTTCTTC. Its translation is CASSLGPVQFF.

Only one count was recorded for this clone. The chain is built from TRBV4-2 and TRBJ2-7; possible D gene TRBD2, 6 bases. Per germline, CDR1 LGHNA and CDR2 YNFKEQ. V dropped 1 base and J dropped 1 base, with 14 bases sitting between them. The CDR3 extends over 16 amino acids. This CDR3 is CASSQVPGGGSYEQYF. The CDR3 DNA reads as TGTGCCAGCAGCCAAGTCCCCGGGGGAGGTTCCTACGAGCAGTACTTC.